A selection of T cell receptor beta chains follows, all from one sample in a study of blood T cell repertoires in COVID-19. Repertoires were generated with immunoSEQ multiplex PCR, while TCRdb's copy carries only in-frame clones and drops some. The data show 130,000 to 150,000 clones, 87% seen once. The sample comprised peripheral blood. The receptors derive from a woman in her 50s with acute or convalescent COVID-19. Each CDR3 is given with its conserved first and last residue. D genes are given only for firm matches. Expanded clones get a size class; other rows say once, few or many, or leave the size out.

>TRBV11-2|.|.|TRBJ2-7
TGTGCCAGCAGCTTAGGTAACAGGGCCTACGAGCAGTACTTC
CASSLGNRAYEQYF
>TRBV12-3/TRBV12-4|.|.|TRBJ2-3
TGTGCCAGTACAACCAGGGAAGATACGCAGTATTTT
CASTTREDTQYF
>TRBV11-3|.|.|TRBJ2-1
TGTGCCAGCAGTCCGACCGAGACAAGCTCCTACAATGAGCAGTTCTTC
CASSPTETSSYNEQFF
>TRBV30|.|.|TRBJ2-5
TGTGCCTGGGGCAAACGGAGCCAAGAGACCCAGTACTTC
CAWGKRSQETQYF
>TRBV5-6|.|.|TRBJ1-3
TGTGCCAGCACCAGCGACCTCTTGGGAAACACCATATATTTT
CASTSDLLGNTIYF
>TRBV20-1|.|.|TRBJ2-7
TGCAGTGCTAGTCCGACAGGATTAAGAGAGCAGTACTTC
CSASPTGLREQYF
>TRBV4-1|TRBD1|.|TRBJ1-1
TGCGCCAGCAGCGGACCCGGGACAGGGGGGAACACTGAAGCTTTCTTT
CASSGPGTGGNTEAFF
>TRBV18|TRBD1|.|TRBJ2-1
TGTGCCAGCTCACCGGGACAGGGTCTATGGGAGCAGTTCTTC
CASSPGQGLWEQFF
>TRBV30|.|few|TRBJ1-2
TGTGCCTGGAGGATTGACAGCTATGGCTACACCTTC
CAWRIDSYGYTF
>TRBV7-8|.|few|TRBJ1-1
TGTGCCAGCAGCTTGAGGCACCCGAACACTGAAGCTTTCTTT
CASSLRHPNTEAFF
>TRBV27|TRBD1|.|TRBJ2-1
TGTGCCAGCAGTTTATTTGGGACAGGGGAACTCAATGAGCAGTTCTTC
CASSLFGTGELNEQFF
>TRBV27|.|.|TRBJ2-3
TGTGCCAGCAGTTTCTTAGGACTCTCAGATACGCAGTATTTT
CASSFLGLSDTQYF
>TRBV5-1|TRBD1|.|TRBJ1-1
TGCGCCAGCAGCGATGGACAGGGGAGGACTTTCTTT
CASSDGQGRTFF
>TRBV7-8|.|.|TRBJ2-2
TGTGCCAGCAGCTTATCGGACAGTTTGGCCACCGGGGAGCTGTTTTTT
CASSLSDSLATGELFF
>TRBV6-1|TRBD1|.|TRBJ2-1
TGTGCCAGCAGTGCCCAGGGACAGGGACCTTCCAATGAGCAGTTCTTC
CASSAQGQGPSNEQFF